The 28 T cell receptor beta chains below all came from one sample that was sequenced in a study of blood T cell repertoires in COVID-19. Method: immunoSEQ multiplex PCR; TCRdb's copy keeps in-frame clones and lacks some. The data hold tens of thousands of clones, with about 81% observed a single time. Sequencing was done on a sample of peripheral blood. Receptors were obtained from a human donor in a cohort sampled during active COVID-19.

A few counts support this clone. The rearrangement links TRBV13 to TRBJ2-7; a possible D gene is TRBD1 (5 bases). Per the germline V gene, CDR1 is PRHDT and CDR2 is FYEKMQ (reference sequence). Trimming removed 2 bases from V and 1 base from J, with 9 bases in between. The CDR3 length is 14 residues. The CDR3 bases are TGTGCCAGCAGCTTAAGGGGCAGATCCTACGAGCAGTACTTC. This gives the protein CASSLRGRSYEQYF.

The V call is TRBV9, the J call TRBJ2-3, with 9 nucleotides matching TRBD1. V dropped 2 bases and J dropped 3; count of bases not matched to a gene: 4. Germline lookup yields CDR1 SGDLS and CDR2 YYNGEE. The CDR3 extends over 15 amino acids. The CDR3 is CASSVGQGMTDTQYF. CDR3 nucleotide sequence: TGTGCCAGCAGCGTGGGACAGGGAATGACAGATACGCAGTATTTT.

The rearrangement uses TRBV7-3 and TRBJ2-3; tentatively, D is TRBD1 (6 bases). Trimming cost V 5 bases and J 7 bases, with 19 bases left between them. CDR1 and CDR2 (germline): SGHTA, FQGTGA. The CDR3 runs to 15 residues. Written as DNA, the CDR3 is TGTGCCAGCAGCCCCCTTATGGGCAGGGGAAATACGCAGTATTTT. Amino acid sequence: CASSPLMGRGNTQYF.

CDR3 loop: CASSLLLAGGSYNEQFF. In nucleotides, the CDR3 is TGTGCCAGCAGTTTATTGTTAGCGGGGGGATCCTACAATGAGCAGTTCTTC. The genes are TRBV27 and TRBJ2-1; 10 nucleotides agree with TRBD2. CDR3 size: 17 residues. Trimming cost V 1 base and J 1 base; bases outside gene matches: 4. Per the germline V gene, CDR1 is MNHEY and CDR2 is SMNVEV (reference sequence).

The chain couples TRBV4-2 to TRBJ1-6; possible D gene TRBD1, 6 bases. V lost 4 bases and J lost 5, with 21 bases in between. Germline values: CDR1 LGHNA, CDR2 YNFKEQ. The length of the CDR3 is 18 residues. The CDR3 loop reads CASSRTLLTGVNNSPLHF. The CDR3 DNA reads as TGTGCCAGCAGCCGGACCCTTCTGACAGGTGTTAATAATTCACCCCTCCACTTT.

The chain couples TRBV30 to TRBJ2-7; D perhaps matches TRBD2 (7 bases). Trimming pared 4 bases from V and 3 bases from J, leaving 13 bases between. The germline V gene encodes CDR1 GTSNPN and CDR2 SVGIG (reference sequence). The CDR3 totals 13 residues. As DNA, the CDR3 is TGTGCCTGGAACGGCGGGGGACACTACGAGCAGTACTTC. It encodes CAWNGGGHYEQYF.

CDR3 residues: CASSNPGLAGELFF. CDR3 DNA: TGTGCCAGCAGCAACCCCGGACTAGCCGGGGAGCTGTTTTTT. The chain recombines TRBV6-5 with TRBJ2-2; TRBD2 matches at 7 bases. This CDR3 spans 14 amino acids. The ends lost 6 bases at V and 6 bases at J; junction bases unmatched: 7. Germline V gives CDR1 MNHEY, CDR2 SVGAGI.

J is TRBJ2-7 and V is TRBV5-1; TRBD2 matches at 8 bases. The CDR3 extends over 14 amino acids. V lost 4 bases and J lost 6; bases outside the gene matches: 9. The germline gives CDR1 SGHRS, CDR2 YFSETQ. The CDR3 here is CASSPNSGVTEQYF. Written as DNA, the CDR3 is TGCGCCAGCAGCCCTAATAGCGGGGTAACCGAGCAGTACTTC.

The chain recombines TRBV5-4 with TRBJ2-7; D is possibly TRBD2 (5 bases). The CDR3 is made up of 14 amino acids. Trimming left V 4 bases short and J 2 bases short, with 13 bases between. Germline CDR1 SGHNT, CDR2 YYREEE (reference sequence). The CDR3 bases are TGTGCCAGCAGCCGGGTCGCGGGCGCCTACGAGCAGTACTTC. Amino acids: CASSRVAGAYEQYF. Drawing the rest from reference TRBV5-4 and TRBJ2-7, the complete variable domain is ETGVTQSPTHLIKTRGQQVTLRCSSQSGHNTVSWYQQALGQGPQFIFQYYREEENGRGNFPPRFSGLQFPNYSSELNVNALELDDSALYLCASSRVAGAYEQYFGPGTRLTVT.

This clone was counted a single time. This rearrangement joins TRBV5-5 to TRBJ2-2; perhaps TRBD1 as D (7 bases). The CDR3 is 16 residues long. Trimming took off 2 bases at V and 4 bases at J, with 15 bases between the two ends. Per germline, CDR1 SGHKS and CDR2 YYEKEE (reference sequence). CDR3 DNA sequence: TGTGCCAGCAGCTTTGATGGGGGGACAGCCACCGGGGAGCTGTTTTTT. Protein sequence: CASSFDGGTATGELFF. The variable domain in full, completed from reference TRBV5-5 and TRBJ2-2, reads DAGVTQSPTHLIKTRGQQVTLRCSPISGHKSVSWYQQVLGQGPQFIFQYYEKEERGRGNFPDRFSARQFPNYSSELNVNALLLGDSALYLCASSFDGGTATGELFFGEGSRLTVL.

The CDR3 DNA sequence: TGTGCCAGCAGCTATACGGGACAGGGGAACACTGAAGCTTTCTTT. This sequence encodes CASSYTGQGNTEAFF. The chain links TRBV11-3 to TRBJ1-1; 9 nucleotides line up with TRBD1. The CDR3 runs 15 residues. Germline loops: CDR1 SGHNT, CDR2 YENEEA. J was trimmed by 1 base and V by 4 bases; bases with no gene match: 4.

The chain combines TRBV12-3 or TRBV12-4 with TRBJ1-1; no reliable D call. The CDR3 has 13 amino acids. Trimming stripped 3 bases from V and 3 bases from J, with 8 bases between. DNA of the CDR3: TGTGCCAGCAGTTTTGCCAGGTACACTGAAGCTTTCTTT. Its translation is CASSFARYTEAFF.

The chain is built from TRBV7-6 and TRBJ2-2, with D possibly matching TRBD1 (6 bases). The V gene's germline CDR1 is SGHVS and CDR2 FNYEAQ. The CDR3 spans 13 residues. Trimming took off 6 bases at V and 6 bases at J, with 11 bases between the two ends. This chain's CDR3 is CASSYRVAGELFF. As DNA, the CDR3 is TGTGCCAGCAGTTACAGGGTTGCCGGGGAGCTGTTTTTT.

The genes are TRBV20-1 and TRBJ1-1; a weak D match, TRBD1 (6 bases). The ends were cut back, 3 bases at V and 1 base at J, with 12 bases in the middle. The CDR3 is 14 residues long. Germline loops: CDR1 DFQATT, CDR2 SNEGSKA (reference sequence). Here the CDR3 DNA reads TGCAGTGCTAGTCGGGGACATGCGAACACTGAAGCTTTCTTT. It codes for CSASRGHANTEAFF.

This rearrangement joins TRBV3-1 (or the pseudogene TRBV3-2) to TRBJ2-7; D is possibly TRBD1 (6 bases). The CDR3 runs to 14 residues. Germline CDR1 LGHDT, CDR2 YNNKEL (reference sequence). Trimming left V 1 base short and J 2 bases short, with 9 bases between. The CDR3 reads CASSQGHRAYEQYF. CDR3 sequence (DNA): TGTGCCAGCAGCCAAGGTCACAGGGCCTACGAGCAGTACTTC.

This chain joins TRBV2 and TRBJ1-4; D is unresolved. Germline CDR1 and CDR2: SNHLY and FYNNEI. CDR3 length: 13 amino acids. V lost 3 bases, J lost 8 bases, and 10 bases lay in between. The CDR3 here is CASSEWSGEKLFF. The CDR3 DNA reads TGTGCCAGCAGTGAGTGGAGCGGCGAAAAACTGTTTTTT. The entire variable domain, with the rest obtained from reference TRBV2 and TRBJ1-4, is as follows: EPEVTQTPSHQVTQMGQEVILRCVPISNHLYFYWYRQILGQKVEFLVSFYNNEISEKSEIFDDQFSVERPDGSNFTLKIRSTKLEDSAMYFCASSEWSGEKLFFGSGTQLSVL.

The rearrangement joins TRBV7-9 to TRBJ2-7, with D uncertain. The CDR3 is 12 residues long. The V gene's germline CDR1 is SEHNR and CDR2 FQNEAQ (reference sequence). The V and J ends lost 5 bases and 0 bases respectively, with 5 bases between them. The CDR3 coding sequence is TGTGCCAGCAGCCCGAGCTCCTACGAGCAGTACTTC. It translates to CASSPSSYEQYF.

The CDR3 sequence is CASSPEGGTVTDTQYF. DNA of the CDR3: TGTGCCAGCTCACCAGAGGGCGGGACGGTTACAGATACGCAGTATTTT. The chain uses TRBV18 and TRBJ2-3; a weak D match, TRBD2 (6 bases). Trimming removed 2 bases at V and 3 bases at J, with 15 bases between. Germline V CDR1 and CDR2: KGHSH, LQKENI. The CDR3 is made up of 16 amino acids. Based on the CDR3 plus reference TRBV18 and TRBJ2-3, the full variable domain is NAGVMQNPRHLVRRRGQEARLRCSPMKGHSHVYWYRQLPEEGLKFMVYLQKENIIDESGMPKERFSAEFPKEGPSILRIQQVVRGDSAAYFCASSPEGGTVTDTQYFGPGTRLTVL.

The chain carries TRBV10-3 and TRBJ2-1, with 8 bases identical to TRBD2. V gave up 8 bases and J gave up 5 bases; unmatched junction bases: 11. The CDR3 contains 15 residues. CDR1 ENHRY and CDR2 SYGVKD come from the germline V gene. CDR3 sequence reads: CAIGGTGLVDNEQFF. The CDR3 DNA reads as TGTGCCATCGGGGGAACGGGACTAGTGGACAATGAGCAGTTCTTC.

V usage is TRBV19 and J usage is TRBJ1-2; perhaps TRBD1 as D (6 bases). V lost 2 bases, J lost 1 base, and 23 bases lay in between. Germline V lookup: CDR1 LNHDA, CDR2 SQIVND (reference sequence). This CDR3 spans 19 amino acids. CDR3 loop: CASSIRAGQTPLFNYGYTF. The CDR3 DNA sequence: TGTGCCAGTAGTATAAGGGCCGGACAGACCCCATTGTTTAACTATGGCTACACCTTC.

CDR3 DNA sequence: TGTGCCTGGGACAGGGCGAGCTCCTATAATTCACCCCTCCACTTT. This sequence encodes CAWDRASSYNSPLHF. The chain employs TRBV30 and TRBJ1-6; 7 positions match TRBD1. The CDR3 has 15 residues. The V gene's germline CDR1 is GTSNPN and CDR2 SVGIG (reference sequence). V trimming: 5 bases; J trimming: 0 bases; junction bases outside the gene matches: 4.

V usage is TRBV11-2 and J usage is TRBJ1-3; 8 nucleotides line up with TRBD1. The CDR3 extends over 15 amino acids. Per the germline V gene, CDR1 is SGHAT and CDR2 is FQNNGV. With V trimmed by 5 bases and J by 0 bases, 3 bases remained unmatched. CDR3 nucleotides: TGTGCCAGCAGCATGACAGGGGTCTCTGGAAACACCATATATTTT. The encoded protein is CASSMTGVSGNTIYF.

The chain employs TRBV18 and TRBJ2-2; D might be TRBD2 (5 bases). Germline lookup yields CDR1 KGHSH and CDR2 LQKENI. The V gene lost 2 bases and the J gene lost 1 base, with 14 bases spanning the gap. This CDR3 comprises 17 residues. CDR3 DNA: TGTGCCAGCTCACCAAGTGTACCTAGCCTGAACACCGGGGAGCTGTTTTTT. Translating it yields CASSPSVPSLNTGELFF.

The chain joins TRBV3-1 (or the pseudogene TRBV3-2) to TRBJ2-7; TRBD1 matches at 7 bases. Germline-derived CDR1 and CDR2 are LGHDT and YNNKEL (reference sequence). The trim removed 2 bases at V and 5 bases at J, leaving 6 bases unmatched. The CDR3 is 14 amino acids. The CDR3 is CASSQLRDSHEQYF. The CDR3 coding sequence is TGTGCCAGCAGCCAACTACGGGACAGCCACGAGCAGTACTTC.

The chain combines TRBV19 with TRBJ1-5; possibly TRBD1 for D (6 bases). CDR3 length: 17 residues. Trimming removed 7 bases at V and 1 base at J, with 20 bases between. Germline lookup yields CDR1 LNHDA and CDR2 SQIVND (reference sequence). The CDR3 spells CASNDEAGAFSNQPQHF. DNA of the CDR3: TGTGCCAGTAACGATGAGGCGGGGGCGTTCAGCAATCAGCCCCAGCATTTT.

This chain links TRBV3-1 (or the pseudogene TRBV3-2) with TRBJ1-3; D not resolved. The germline CDR1 and CDR2 sequences are LGHDT and YNNKEL (reference sequence). The CDR3 totals 12 residues. The V end lost 4 bases, the J end lost 3 bases, and 4 bases lay between the germline ends. The CDR3 coding sequence is TGTGCCAGCAGCCGAGGTGGAAACACCATATATTTT. It codes for CASSRGGNTIYF.

J is TRBJ2-7 and V is TRBV27, with TRBD1 matching 7 bases. Germline loops: CDR1 MNHEY, CDR2 SMNVEV (reference sequence). This CDR3 is 13 amino acids long. Trimming at V came to 3 bases and at J to 3 bases, leaving 2 bases not matched to a gene. CDR3 DNA: TGTGCCAGCAGTTTCGGGACAGACTACGAGCAGTACTTC. Translating it yields CASSFGTDYEQYF.

This clone was counted a single time. J is TRBJ1-1 and V is TRBV5-1; D is uncertain. The CDR3 is 13 amino acids. The germline CDR1 and CDR2 sequences are SGHRS and YFSETQ. Trimming removed 2 bases from V and 0 bases from J, with 5 bases in between. CDR3 nucleotide sequence: TGCGCCAGCAGCTTCTTAGTGAACACTGAAGCTTTCTTT. This gives the protein CASSFLVNTEAFF.